This is a list of T cell receptor beta chains from one sample in a study of blood T cell repertoires in COVID-19. Using immunoSEQ multiplex PCR, the repertoire was profiled, and TCRdb retains in-frame clones only, with some absent. The sample consists of tens of thousands of clones, approximately 80% of them appearing once. The source material was peripheral blood. These receptors were collected from a man between 65 and 79 years old with active COVID-19. Both conserved end residues are part of each CDR3. A D gene is named only where the DNA matches it firmly. Only some rows state a clone size, as once, few, many or a class for expanded clones.

TRBJ2-1 | - | TRBV15 | TRBD2 | TGTGCCACCAGCAGAGATAGGCGGGAGCCATACAATGAGCAGTTCTTC | CATSRDRREPYNEQFF
TRBJ2-7 | once | TRBV30 | TRBD2 | TGTGCCGGGAGGGCAGGCGGGTACGAGCAGTACTTC | CAGRAGGYEQYF
TRBJ1-5 | - | TRBV19 | - | TGTGCCAGTAGTCCCTATGTGGGGGGTAACCAGCCCCAGCATTTT | CASSPYVGGNQPQHF
TRBJ1-1 | - | TRBV30 | - | TGTGCCTGGAGAGGTAGGGGCAGGCTTGAAGCTTTCTTT | CAWRGRGRLEAFF
TRBJ1-4 | - | TRBV13 | - | TGTGCCAGCAGTTTCAACGATGCAGGGGAAAAACTGTTTTTT | CASSFNDAGEKLFF
TRBJ2-2 | - | TRBV19 | TRBD1 | TGTGCCAGTAGTGAAACCGGGACAGCGAACACCGGGGAGCTGTTTTTT | CASSETGTANTGELFF
TRBJ2-3 | - | TRBV12-3/TRBV12-4 | TRBD1 | TGTGCCAGCACCAGGGGACAGGGAGTATATTTT | CASTRGQGVYF
TRBJ1-1 | - | TRBV7-2 | - | TGTGCCAGCAGCCTACAGGTTGGTGACACTGAAGCTTTCTTT | CASSLQVGDTEAFF
TRBJ2-3 | - | TRBV5-1 | TRBD2 | TGCGCCAGCAGCTTGCGGACTAGCGTGGGTACGCAGTATTTT | CASSLRTSVGTQYF
TRBJ2-2 | - | TRBV4-2 | - | TGTGCCAGCACTAAAGGGGGGGACACCGGGGAGCTGTTTTTT | CASTKGGDTGELFF
TRBJ1-6 | - | TRBV19 | - | TGTGCCAGTAGTACCTGGCCCTCACCCCTCCACTTT | CASSTWPSPLHF
TRBJ2-7 | - | TRBV7-2 | - | TGTGCCAGCAGCGGGGAGTGGAGCTCCTACGAGCAGTACTTC | CASSGEWSSYEQYF
TRBJ2-5 | - | TRBV18 | TRBD1 | TGTGCCAGCTCGGCGCGACAGGGGGCAGGAGAGACCCAGTACTTC | CASSARQGAGETQYF
TRBJ2-1 | - | TRBV7-9 | - | TGTGCCAGCATCCTAGGGACAAGATACAATGAGCAGTTCTTC | CASILGTRYNEQFF
TRBJ2-7 | few | TRBV7-8 | TRBD2 | TGTGCCAGCAGCTTGGCTAGCGGGGCCCTCGAGCAGTACTTC | CASSLASGALEQYF
TRBJ2-1 | - | TRBV11-2 | TRBD2 | TGTGCCAGCAGCTTAGATGGGGCAGCCCTAGCGGGAGACTACAATGAGCAGTTCTTC | CASSLDGAALAGDYNEQFF
TRBJ2-4 | - | TRBV5-1 | - | TGCGCCAGCTCTTTGGACAGTCAAAACATTCAGTACTTC | CASSLDSQNIQYF
TRBJ1-2 | - | TRBV5-1 | - | TGCGCCAGCAGCTCTCAGGGCACGTCCTATGGCTACACCTTC | CASSSQGTSYGYTF
TRBJ2-4 | - | TRBV5-5 | - | TGTGCCAGCAGCTCGGACCTCGGGGACATTCAGTACTTC | CASSSDLGDIQYF
TRBJ1-5 | - | TRBV12-3/TRBV12-4 | - | TGTGCCAGCAGTTTGGGGGGACCCCAGCATTTT | CASSLGGPQHF
TRBJ1-5 | - | TRBV4-2 | TRBD1 | TGTGCCAGCAGCCTTCAGAAGACAGGGGATCAGCCCCAGCATTTT | CASSLQKTGDQPQHF
TRBJ2-1 | - | TRBV12-3/TRBV12-4 | - | TGTGCCAGCAGTTTAGGAGACAATGAGCAGTTCTTC | CASSLGDNEQFF
TRBJ2-4 | - | TRBV28 | TRBD2 | TGTGCCAGCAGTTCAGGGACTAGCGGTTTAAACATTCAGTACTTC | CASSSGTSGLNIQYF
TRBJ2-7 | - | TRBV11-2 | - | TGTGCCAGCAGCTTACAGCGGGTAACTTCCTACGAGCAGTACTTC | CASSLQRVTSYEQYF
TRBJ2-1 | - | TRBV11-3 | TRBD2 | TGTGCCAGCAGCTCAGGGACTAGCGGGCGGAGTTTCTTC | CASSSGTSGRSFF
TRBJ1-6 | - | TRBV7-2 | TRBD1 | TGTGCCAGCAGCCTACAGGGGGTGGGCAATTCACCCCTCCACTTT | CASSLQGVGNSPLHF
TRBJ1-6 | - | TRBV4-1 | - | TGCGCCAGCAGCCAAGATAAGGACAGAAATTCACCCCTCCACTTT | CASSQDKDRNSPLHF
TRBJ2-7 | - | TRBV24-1 | TRBD1 | TGTGCCACCAGTACAGGGGGCCCCCCCTACGAGCAGTACTTC | CATSTGGPPYEQYF
TRBJ1-2 | - | TRBV19 | - | TGTGCCAGTAATTACGGGAACTATGGCTACACCTTC | CASNYGNYGYTF
TRBJ1-1 | - | TRBV24-1 | - | TGTGCCACCAGTTCTAAAGACATGAACACTGAAGCTTTCTTT | CATSSKDMNTEAFF
TRBJ1-1 | - | TRBV6-5 | - | TGTGCCAGCAATTATCTCGGACGGAGGTACACTGAAGCTTTCTTT | CASNYLGRRYTEAFF
TRBJ1-2 | - | TRBV29-1 | TRBD1 | TGCAGCGTTGGAGTCTTGGGACAGGGGGCGGGAGGCTACACCTTC | CSVGVLGQGAGGYTF
TRBJ1-3 | - | TRBV9 | - | TGTGCCAGCAGCGTAGGCCTAAATGGAAACACCATATATTTT | CASSVGLNGNTIYF
TRBJ2-3 | - | TRBV15 | TRBD2 | TGTGCCACCAGCAGAGATGGAGCGGGGGCCGGCACAGATACGCAGTATTTT | CATSRDGAGAGTDTQYF
TRBJ2-4 | - | TRBV7-2 | - | TGTGCCAGCAGCCCGGGACTAGCCAAAAACATTCAGTACTTC | CASSPGLAKNIQYF
TRBJ2-7 | large | TRBV29-1 | TRBD2 | TGCAGCGTTGACGTCGTCGGGGCTAGCGGGAGGTACGAGCAGTACTTC | CSVDVVGASGRYEQYF
TRBJ2-1 | - | TRBV9 | - | TGTGCCAGCAGCGATACTCTAGGCAATGAGCAGTTCTTC | CASSDTLGNEQFF
TRBJ2-3 | - | TRBV7-8 | - | TGTGCCAGCAGCTTAGCGGGGGCAGGGGGCACAGATACGCAGTATTTT | CASSLAGAGGTDTQYF
TRBJ1-3 | - | TRBV30 | TRBD1 | TGTGCCTGGACCCGAGGGACAGGTTCTGGAAACACCATATATTTT | CAWTRGTGSGNTIYF
TRBJ1-4 | - | TRBV2 | - | TGTGCCAGCAGGGGGGTCCCCGGGACTGGCGGTGAAAAACTGTTTTTT | CASRGVPGTGGEKLFF